These 2 T cell receptor beta chains originate from one sample sequenced in a study of shared clonotypes between healthy human individuals (dated by TCRdb to 2019 to 2021). To prepare the library, the immunoSEQ multiplex PCR assay was applied. TCRdb took over this immuneACCESS table, retaining in-frame rearrangements with V and J assigned. Such tables are incomplete; in checked studies, under half of the missing clones stem from an unresolved V gene, and the remainder is unexplained. The sample table shows 2.3 million or so clones, and 80% to 95% are seen once. About 0.41% of the sample is taken by the ten largest. Input material: naive CD4+ T cells from PBMCs. The sample's cell subset or site, from its label and the paper: CD45RA+ positively selected. The receptor source for this set is a man aged 18 to 29 in good health. Some clones in this sample may be carry-over from other donors' samples.

This clone was counted between two and nine times. Other DNA variants within this sample encode the same CDR3. V and J are TRBV7-3 and TRBJ1-1; D remains ambiguous. This CDR3 region has 14 residues. Germline CDR1 is SGHTA and CDR2 is FQGTGA. V dropped 0 bases and J dropped 1 base, with 6 bases sitting between them. The CDR3 loop is CASSLTSGNTEAFF. The CDR3 nucleotides read TGTGCCAGCAGCTTAACCTCTGGGAACACTGAAGCTTTCTTT.

The CDR3, as DNA: TGTGCCAGCAGCCAAGATCGCCTAGCGGTCTACAATGAGCAGTTCTTC. It translates to CASSQDRLAVYNEQFF. The V gene is TRBV4-2, the J gene TRBJ2-1, with TRBD2 identical over 7 bases. This CDR3 comprises 16 residues. In germline, CDR1 is LGHNA, CDR2 YNFKEQ. V shed 0 bases and J 3 bases; nucleotides not matched to a gene: 5.